This entry is about one TCR beta chain. The data derive from a study of blood T cell repertoires in COVID-19. At the level of the study: The United States, Italy and Spain provided the acute and convalescent COVID-19 samples.

Authors' processing steps: How many nucleated cells were present was estimated from reference gene primer amplification. Clones were read by immunoSEQ multiplex PCR, and TCRdb kept only the in-frame ones, dropping some. V, J and clone size are taken as reported in that table, and D and trimming were inferred from the DNA itself. The sample holds roughly 93,000 clones, 80% to 90% seen once. This TCR came from a man in his fifties with acute or convalescent COVID-19. The sequenced material came from peripheral blood.

The CDR3 coding sequence is TGTGCCAGCAGGGATCAGGGACTAGCGGGGACCAATGAGCAGTTCTTC. It is translated as CASRDQGLAGTNEQFF. J is TRBJ2-1 and V is TRBV7-3, with TRBD2 matching 13 bases. The V and J ends lost 6 bases and 6 bases, in that order; junction bases with no gene match: 8. Germline lookup yields CDR1 SGHTA and CDR2 FQGTGA. The CDR3 extends over 16 amino acids. The full variable domain, with the rest looked up from reference TRBV7-3 and TRBJ2-1, is GAGVSQTPSNKVTEKGKYVELRCDPISGHTALYWYRQSLGQGPEFLIYFQGTGAADDSGLPNDRFFAVRPEGSVSTLKIQRTERGDSAVYLCASRDQGLAGTNEQFFGPGTRLTVL.